One and the same sample provided the 3 T cell receptor beta chains below, sequenced in a study of beta chain features in type 1 diabetes. Reverse transcription of all isolated RNA meant that expressed TCRB transcripts were sequenced. TCRdb's copy holds only in-frame clones and misses some; the assay was immunoSEQ multiplex PCR. The sample has around 430,000 clones; 30% are singletons. Sequenced material: naive CD4+ T cells from blood. The origin of the receptors is a man younger than 35 in good health.

This chain links TRBV29-1 with TRBJ1-2; perhaps TRBD1 as D (6 bases). Per the germline V gene, CDR1 is SQVTM and CDR2 is ANQGSEA. This CDR3 has 12 residues. V was pared by 7 bases and J by 8 bases, with 17 bases between. The CDR3 bases are TGCAGCGCACCTACAGGGCTCTTAGGCTACACCTTC. It yields the protein CSAPTGLLGYTF.

This clone showed up just a few times. The V and J genes are TRBV10-3 and TRBJ2-1; tentatively, D is TRBD1 (5 bases). The CDR3 runs 13 residues. The germline CDR1 and CDR2 sequences are ENHRY and SYGVKD. Trimming took 2 bases from V and 6 from J, leaving 8 bases between them. DNA for the CDR3: TGTGCCATCAGTGAGGCTGGGGCCAATGAGCAGTTCTTC. Amino acid sequence: CAISEAGANEQFF.

The rearrangement links TRBV30 to TRBJ1-4; weak D call: TRBD1 (5 bases). In germline, CDR1 is GTSNPN, CDR2 SVGIG (reference sequence). This CDR3 is built from 14 residues. With 0 bases removed from V and 6 bases from J, the gap between germline ends came to 11 bases. CDR3 in DNA: TGTGCCTGGAGTGTAATAGAGGGGCATGAAAAACTGTTTTTT. Translation gives CAWSVIEGHEKLFF.